A selection of T cell receptor beta chains follows, all from one sample in a study of CD8+ T cells in alopecia areata. Method: immunoSEQ multiplex PCR; TCRdb's copy keeps in-frame clones and lacks some. The sample records about 140,000 clones, 62% being singletons. Sequenced material: CD8+ T cells sorted from blood. The receptors here all came from a human donor in good health. The CDR3 runs from the conserved cysteine through the conserved F or W. A D gene is named only where the DNA matches it firmly. Size values are once, few and many counts, or a class for expanded clones, and some rows have none.

d_gene: TRBD2
abundance: .
j_gene: TRBJ2-7
v_gene: TRBV7-2
CDR3nt: TGTGCCAGCAGCATCGGGACTAGCAGTTACGAGCAGTACTTC
CDR3aa: CASSIGTSSYEQYF

d_gene: TRBD1
abundance: .
j_gene: TRBJ1-2
v_gene: TRBV29-1
CDR3nt: TGCAGCGTTGATTTGGACAGGGAAGAAGGCTACACCTTC
CDR3aa: CSVDLDREEGYTF

d_gene: .
abundance: .
j_gene: TRBJ2-7
v_gene: TRBV5-1
CDR3nt: TGCGCCAGCAGCTCCCACTACGAGCAGTACTTC
CDR3aa: CASSSHYEQYF

d_gene: .
abundance: .
j_gene: TRBJ2-1
v_gene: TRBV9
CDR3nt: TGTGCCAGCAGCGTAGGCAGGACCTGGGAGCAGTTCTTC
CDR3aa: CASSVGRTWEQFF

d_gene: .
abundance: .
j_gene: TRBJ2-7
v_gene: TRBV27
CDR3nt: TGTGCCAGCCGGGGAGGCTACGAGCAGTACTTC
CDR3aa: CASRGGYEQYF

d_gene: .
abundance: once
j_gene: TRBJ2-2
v_gene: TRBV9
CDR3nt: TGTGCCAGCAGCGTAGCCCCCGGGGAGCTGTTTTTT
CDR3aa: CASSVAPGELFF

d_gene: TRBD1
abundance: once
j_gene: TRBJ2-1
v_gene: TRBV27
CDR3nt: TGTGCCAGCAGTCCCTTTCCCAGGGGGCGCGGGAATGAGCAGTTCTTC
CDR3aa: CASSPFPRGRGNEQFF

d_gene: .
abundance: once
j_gene: TRBJ2-5
v_gene: TRBV28
CDR3nt: TGTGCCAGCAGTCCCGGGAGAGGCCAAGAGACCCAGTACTTC
CDR3aa: CASSPGRGQETQYF

d_gene: TRBD2
abundance: .
j_gene: TRBJ2-1
v_gene: TRBV28
CDR3nt: TGTGCCAGCAGTCCCCTAGCGGGCTCCTACAATGAGCAGTTCTTC
CDR3aa: CASSPLAGSYNEQFF

d_gene: .
abundance: few
j_gene: TRBJ2-2
v_gene: TRBV9
CDR3nt: TGTGCCAGCAGCGTAGTCGGGGGTGGCACCGGGGAGCTGTTTTTT
CDR3aa: CASSVVGGGTGELFF

d_gene: .
abundance: few
j_gene: TRBJ2-2
v_gene: TRBV5-6
CDR3nt: TGTGCCAGCAGCACGGACCTTGCCGGGGAGCTGTTTTTT
CDR3aa: CASSTDLAGELFF

d_gene: TRBD1
abundance: .
j_gene: TRBJ2-7
v_gene: TRBV2
CDR3nt: TGTGCCAGCATCGACAGGGGAAAAGACTCCTACGAGCAGTACTTC
CDR3aa: CASIDRGKDSYEQYF

d_gene: .
abundance: few
j_gene: TRBJ2-5
v_gene: TRBV10-3
CDR3nt: TGTGCCATCAGTGGGGTAGGAGAGACCCAGTACTTC
CDR3aa: CAISGVGETQYF

d_gene: .
abundance: .
j_gene: TRBJ1-5
v_gene: TRBV27
CDR3nt: TGTGCCAGCAGTTACGCGGGGGGAAGCAATCAGCCCCAGCATTTT
CDR3aa: CASSYAGGSNQPQHF

d_gene: TRBD2
abundance: few
j_gene: TRBJ2-7
v_gene: TRBV13
CDR3nt: TGTGCCAGCAGCTTAGGGCTAGCGGACCTCTACGAGCAGTACTTC
CDR3aa: CASSLGLADLYEQYF

d_gene: TRBD2
abundance: once
j_gene: TRBJ2-3
v_gene: TRBV15
CDR3nt: TGTGCCACCAGCAGAGTAGGGACTAGCGGAACAGATACGCAGTATTTT
CDR3aa: CATSRVGTSGTDTQYF

d_gene: TRBD1
abundance: few
j_gene: TRBJ2-7
v_gene: TRBV9
CDR3nt: TGTGCCAGCAGCGAGGGACAGGACTACGAGCAGTACTTC
CDR3aa: CASSEGQDYEQYF